Listed below are T cell receptor beta chains from one sample, sequenced in a study of glioma-infiltrating T cells after dendritic cell vaccination. Here immunoSEQ multiplex PCR was the method, and the copy in TCRdb shows in-frame clones only, minus some. The sample has 55,000 to 75,000 clones, 80% to 85% seen once. The sample in question was blood, obtained before dendritic cell vaccination. The receptor source for this set is a human donor with glioblastoma. Both conserved end residues are part of each CDR3. Each record gives: clone size, V gene, J gene, CDR3 length, D gene, CDR3 protein, CDR3 DNA. The D gene is left open where the match is weak. Clone size is stated in some rows and not others, as once, few, many or a class when expanded.

-	TRBV7-2	TRBJ2-7	15	-	CASSLAATDSYEQYF	TGTGCCAGCAGCTTAGCCGCGACTGATTCCTACGAGCAGTACTTC
once	TRBV6-5	TRBJ1-2	11	-	CASITRESYTF	TGTGCCAGCATTACAAGGGAGAGCTACACCTTC
once	TRBV19	TRBJ1-1	13	TRBD1	CASRQGAATEAFF	TGTGCCAGTAGACAGGGGGCTGCTACTGAAGCTTTCTTT
few	TRBV7-7	TRBJ2-5	15	TRBD2	CASSPNSGGQETQYF	TGTGCTAGCAGCCCCAATAGCGGGGGCCAAGAGACCCAGTACTTC
-	TRBV2	TRBJ1-1	15	-	CASSATGKGNTEAFF	TGTGCCAGCAGTGCTACAGGGAAGGGAAACACTGAAGCTTTCTTT
-	TRBV4-1	TRBJ1-1	18	-	CASSRHSGGVERAPEAFF	TGCGCCAGCAGCCGACATTCTGGTGGGGTTGAGAGGGCCCCTGAAGCTTTCTTT
once	TRBV11-2	TRBJ2-1	12	-	CASSLSGYWGFF	TGTGCCAGCAGCTTATCGGGGTACTGGGGGTTCTTC
-	TRBV2	TRBJ2-3	15	TRBD1	CASSGRDRVTDTQYF	TGTGCCAGCAGTGGCCGGGACAGGGTGACAGATACGCAGTATTTT
-	TRBV5-4	TRBJ2-4	15	-	CASSLSGERVEKRYF	TGTGCCAGCAGCCTAAGTGGAGAGAGAGTGGAGAAGCGGTACTTC
-	TRBV18	TRBJ1-1	14	-	CASSPTGKNTEAFF	TGTGCCAGCTCCCCAACAGGGAAGAACACTGAAGCTTTCTTT
-	TRBV2	TRBJ1-1	13	-	CASNSDRRYEAFF	TGTGCCAGCAACTCGGACAGAAGGTATGAAGCTTTCTTT
-	TRBV7-2	TRBJ1-6	16	-	CASSDPTGPGNSPLHF	TGTGCCAGCAGCGATCCAACAGGGCCGGGAAATTCACCCCTCCACTTT
-	TRBV27	TRBJ2-3	14	-	CASRSTLITDTQYF	TGTGCCAGCAGGAGCACTTTGATCACAGATACGCAGTATTTT
-	TRBV2	TRBJ1-6	15	-	CASSELGADNSPLHF	TGTGCCAGCAGTGAGTTAGGGGCAGATAATTCACCCCTCCACTTT
few	TRBV5-4	TRBJ2-5	13	-	CASNEEYQETQYF	TGTGCCAGCAATGAAGAGTACCAAGAGACCCAGTACTTC
-	TRBV7-2	TRBJ1-2	13	-	CASSRTGNYGYTF	TGTGCCAGCAGCCGCACAGGGAACTATGGTTACACCTTC
-	TRBV9	TRBJ2-7	15	-	CASSVAGTVAYEQYF	TGTGCCAGCAGCGTAGCTGGCACAGTCGCCTACGAGCAGTACTTC